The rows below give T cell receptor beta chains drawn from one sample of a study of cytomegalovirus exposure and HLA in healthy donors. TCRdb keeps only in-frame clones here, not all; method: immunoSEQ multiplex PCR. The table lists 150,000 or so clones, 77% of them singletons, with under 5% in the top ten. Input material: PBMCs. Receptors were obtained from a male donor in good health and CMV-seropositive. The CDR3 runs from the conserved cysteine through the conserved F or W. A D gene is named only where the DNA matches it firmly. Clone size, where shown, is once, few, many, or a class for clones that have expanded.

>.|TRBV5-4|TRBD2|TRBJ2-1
CASSLKAGGDEQFF
TGTGCCAGCAGCTTAAAGGCGGGAGGAGATGAGCAGTTCTTC
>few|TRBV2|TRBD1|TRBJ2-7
CASSERTGVYEQYF
TGTGCCAGCAGTGAAAGGACAGGGGTCTACGAGCAGTACTTC
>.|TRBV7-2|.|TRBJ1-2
CASSSPAGKSYGYTF
TGTGCCAGCAGCTCCCCGGCGGGGAAATCCTATGGCTACACCTTC
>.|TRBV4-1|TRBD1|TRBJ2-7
CASSPGSGTDYEQYF
TGCGCCAGCAGCCCGGGGTCTGGGACAGACTACGAGCAGTACTTC
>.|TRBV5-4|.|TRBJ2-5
CASSLAGGRGETQYF
TGTGCCAGCAGCTTGGCCGGGGGGCGGGGAGAGACCCAGTACTTC
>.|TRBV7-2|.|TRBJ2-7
CASSPRGRGEQYF
TGTGCCAGCAGCCCACGGGGGAGAGGGGAGCAGTACTTC
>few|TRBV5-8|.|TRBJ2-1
CASTSQGVEVMNEQFF
TGTGCCAGCACCTCGCAAGGTGTGGAGGTGATGAATGAGCAGTTCTTC
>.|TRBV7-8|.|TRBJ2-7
CASSGGRRAYEQYF
TGTGCCAGCAGCGGGGGGAGGCGGGCCTACGAGCAGTACTTC
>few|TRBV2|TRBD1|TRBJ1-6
CASRDSLGGQGHSPLHF
TGTGCCAGCCGGGACTCTTTGGGCGGACAGGGACATTCACCCCTCCACTTT
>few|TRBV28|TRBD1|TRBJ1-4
CASSLQSGQGQKLFF
TGTGCCAGCAGTCTCCAAAGTGGACAGGGGCAAAAACTGTTTTTT
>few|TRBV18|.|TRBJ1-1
CASSPRPGITEAFF
TGTGCCAGCTCACCACGCCCAGGGATCACTGAAGCTTTCTTT
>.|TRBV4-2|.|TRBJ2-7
CASSKAVAETSEQYF
TGTGCCAGCAGCAAAGCGGTAGCGGAGACCTCCGAGCAGTACTTC
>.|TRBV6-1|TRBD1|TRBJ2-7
CASTQHRGLYEQYF
TGTGCCAGCACCCAACACAGGGGCCTCTACGAGCAGTACTTC
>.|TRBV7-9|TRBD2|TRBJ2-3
CASSLGATSGSTDTQYF
TGTGCCAGCAGCTTAGGGGCGACTAGCGGGAGCACAGATACGCAGTATTTT
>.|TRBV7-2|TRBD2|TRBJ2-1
CASSLEGLAGDEQFF
TGTGCCAGCAGCTTAGAGGGACTAGCGGGGGATGAGCAGTTCTTC
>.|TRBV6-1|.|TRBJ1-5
CASSEFGRKGEPQHF
TGTGCCAGCAGTGAATTCGGCAGAAAAGGGGAGCCCCAGCATTTT
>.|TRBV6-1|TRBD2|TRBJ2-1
CASSLAGSYNEQFF
TGTGCCAGCAGCCTAGCGGGCTCCTACAATGAGCAGTTCTTC
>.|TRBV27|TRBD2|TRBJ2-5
CASSLGAGGPETQYF
TGTGCCAGCAGTTTAGGGGCGGGGGGGCCGGAGACCCAGTACTTC
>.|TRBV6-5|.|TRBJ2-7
CASREASSYEQYF
TGTGCCAGCAGGGAGGCAAGCTCCTACGAGCAGTACTTC
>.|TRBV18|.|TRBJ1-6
CASSPAQGRNSPLHF
TGTGCCAGCTCACCGGCACAGGGTAGAAATTCACCCCTCCACTTT
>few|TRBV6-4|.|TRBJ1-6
CASSDSNFLEGSRSPLHF
TGTGCCAGCAGTGACTCGAATTTCTTAGAGGGTTCGAGGTCACCCCTCCACTTT
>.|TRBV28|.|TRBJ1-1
CASLLQGGTEAFF
TGTGCCAGTTTACTGCAGGGCGGCACTGAAGCTTTCTTT
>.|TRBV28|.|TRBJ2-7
CASSLRSEQYF
TGTGCCAGCAGTCTACGATCCGAGCAGTACTTC
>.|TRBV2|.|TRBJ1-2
CASSGGGVNGYTF
TGTGCCAGCAGTGGCGGGGGCGTGAATGGCTACACCTTC
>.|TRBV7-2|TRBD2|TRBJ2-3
CASSYFSGSHPTDTQYF
TGTGCCAGCAGCTATTTTAGCGGGAGTCACCCCACAGATACGCAGTATTTT